The TCR beta chain under discussion was sequenced for a study of cytomegalovirus exposure and HLA in healthy donors. V lost 3 bases to trimming and J lost 6 bases; unmatched junction nucleotides: 2. Germline V gene lookup returns CDR1 MDHEN and CDR2 SYDVKM. The CDR3 has 13 amino acids. A multiplex PCR was run with 60 Vbeta primers and 13 Jbeta primers. The assay was immunoSEQ multiplex PCR, and TCRdb's table has in-frame clones only and misses some. The data contain 170,000 or so clones, roughly 84% of them singletons. With respect to this clone: Antigen unknown.

Study-wide findings and caveats: After further analysis at a later stage, around 17,000 TCR beta sequences were associated with HLA alleles at 0.05 false discovery rate. TCR beta chain V- and J-gene trimming was linked, in a later analysis, to a missense variant in DCLRE1C. Being productive about 87% or about 30% of the time was typical of most TCR beta V segments in an earlier analysis.

The clonotype originates from a boy aged 2 to 10 in good health and CMV-seronegative. The chain couples TRBV28 to TRBJ1-2; 9 bases map to TRBD1. Sequencing input: PBMCs. CDR3 loop: CASSLDRGDGYTF. DNA of the CDR3: TGTGCCAGCAGTTTGGACAGGGGTGATGGCTACACCTTC.